The clone carrying this T cell receptor beta chain has a single count. Its antigen remains unknown. The data stem from a study of T cell responses to AZD1222 COVID-19 vaccine. Findings and caveats of the study: Donors skewed white British and female; clonal diversity was possibly underestimated.

The V gene lost 5 bases and the J gene lost 4 bases, with 12 bases spanning the gap. Germline V gives CDR1 SGHAT, CDR2 FQNNGV. The CDR3 contains 14 residues. Sequenced by immunoSEQ multiplex PCR; TCRdb stores in-frame clones only, minus some. The top ten hold around 8% of the sample, which has about 150,000 clones, roughly 88% seen once. The chain recombines TRBV11-2 with TRBJ2-1; D is perhaps TRBD2 (6 bases). This TCR derives from an adult in good health. Here the sequenced sample was peripheral blood, taken on day 0 of AZD1222 vaccination. The CDR3 loop is CASSVLGSYNEQFF. The CDR3 DNA follows: TGTGCCAGCAGCGTCCTCGGGAGTTACAATGAGCAGTTCTTC.